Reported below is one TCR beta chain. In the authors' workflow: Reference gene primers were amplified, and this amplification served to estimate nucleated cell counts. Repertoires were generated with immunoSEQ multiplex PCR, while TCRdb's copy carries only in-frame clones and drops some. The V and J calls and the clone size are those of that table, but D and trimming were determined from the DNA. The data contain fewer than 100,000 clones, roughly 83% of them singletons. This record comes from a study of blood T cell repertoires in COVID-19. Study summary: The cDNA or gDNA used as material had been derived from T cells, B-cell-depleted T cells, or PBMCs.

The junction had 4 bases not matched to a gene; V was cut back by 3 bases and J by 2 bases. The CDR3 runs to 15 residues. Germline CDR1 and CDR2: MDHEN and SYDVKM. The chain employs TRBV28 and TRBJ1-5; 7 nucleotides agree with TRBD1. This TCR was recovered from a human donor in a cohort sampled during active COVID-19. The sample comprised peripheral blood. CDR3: CASSFRQGGNQPQHF. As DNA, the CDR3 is TGTGCCAGCAGTTTTCGACAGGGTGGCAATCAGCCCCAGCATTTT.